This T cell receptor (beta chain) was sequenced for a study of T cells in narcolepsy. The CDR3 covers 15 residues. Germline V gives CDR1 SGHDT, CDR2 YYEEEE. The trim removed 3 bases at V and 7 bases at J, leaving 10 bases unmatched. Libraries were prepared by immunoSEQ multiplex PCR; TCRdb keeps only in-frame clonotypes and omits some of them. The sample shows some 30,000 clones, about 85% of them seen only once. The receptor comes from a human donor in good health. The rearrangement joins TRBV5-6 to TRBJ2-1; 7 positions match TRBD2. Sequencing was performed on memory (CD45RA-) CD4+ T cells from blood. The CDR3 nucleotides are TGTGCCAGCAGCTGGGGGGGACTTCAAGCGAATGAGCAGTTCTTC. It yields the protein CASSWGGLQANEQFF. Complete variable domain (other parts from reference TRBV5-6 and TRBJ2-1): DAGVTQSPTHLIKTRGQQVTLRCSPKSGHDTVSWYQQALGQGPQFIFQYYEEEERQRGNFPDRFSGHQFPNYSSELNVNALLLGDSALYLCASSWGGLQANEQFFGPGTRLTVL.